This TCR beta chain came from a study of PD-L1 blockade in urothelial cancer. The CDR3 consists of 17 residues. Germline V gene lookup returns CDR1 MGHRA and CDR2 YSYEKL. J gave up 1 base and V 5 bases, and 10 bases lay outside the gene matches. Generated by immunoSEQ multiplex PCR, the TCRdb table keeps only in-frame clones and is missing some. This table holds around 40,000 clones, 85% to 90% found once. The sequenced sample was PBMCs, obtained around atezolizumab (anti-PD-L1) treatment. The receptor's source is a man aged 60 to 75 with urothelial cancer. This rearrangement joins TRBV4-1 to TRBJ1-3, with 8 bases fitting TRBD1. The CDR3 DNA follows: TGCGCCAGCAGCGGCAGACAGGGGAGGGGATCTGGAAACACCATATATTTT. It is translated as CASSGRQGRGSGNTIYF.